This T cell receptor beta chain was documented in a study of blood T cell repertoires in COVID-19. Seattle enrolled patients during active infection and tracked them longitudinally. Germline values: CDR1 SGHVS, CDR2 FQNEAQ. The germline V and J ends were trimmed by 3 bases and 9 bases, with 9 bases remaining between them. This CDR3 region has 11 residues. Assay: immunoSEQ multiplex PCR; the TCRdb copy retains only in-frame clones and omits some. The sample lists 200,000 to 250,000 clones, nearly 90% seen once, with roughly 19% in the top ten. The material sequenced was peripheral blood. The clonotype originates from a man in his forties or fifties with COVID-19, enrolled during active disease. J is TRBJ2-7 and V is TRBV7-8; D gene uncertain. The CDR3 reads CASSLGNGQYF. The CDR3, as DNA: TGTGCCAGCAGCTTGGGCAACGGGCAGTACTTC.